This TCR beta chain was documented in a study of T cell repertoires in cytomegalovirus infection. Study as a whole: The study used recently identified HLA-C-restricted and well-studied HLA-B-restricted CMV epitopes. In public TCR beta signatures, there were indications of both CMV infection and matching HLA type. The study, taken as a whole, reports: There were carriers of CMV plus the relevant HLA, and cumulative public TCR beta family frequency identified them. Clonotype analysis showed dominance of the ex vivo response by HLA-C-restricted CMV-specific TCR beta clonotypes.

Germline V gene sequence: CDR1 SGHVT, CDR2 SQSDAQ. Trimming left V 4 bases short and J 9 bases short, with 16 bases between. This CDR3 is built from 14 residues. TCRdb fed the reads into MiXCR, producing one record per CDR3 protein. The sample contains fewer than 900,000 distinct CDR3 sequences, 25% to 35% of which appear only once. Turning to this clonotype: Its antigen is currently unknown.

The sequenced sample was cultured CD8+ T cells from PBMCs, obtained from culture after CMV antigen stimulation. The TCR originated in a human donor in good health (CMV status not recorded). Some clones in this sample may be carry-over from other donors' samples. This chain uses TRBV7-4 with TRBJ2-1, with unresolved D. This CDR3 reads CASSSFVNPAEQFF. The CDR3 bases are TGTGCCAGCAGCTCATTCGTGAATCCAGCTGAGCAGTTCTTC.